Described below is a single T cell receptor (beta chain) sequence and its context. Primers included in the PCR were 60 Vbeta and 13 Jbeta primers. Some clones are missing from TCRdb's copy, which holds only in-frame ones; the method was immunoSEQ multiplex PCR. The data show about 150,000 clones, with 60% to 85% seen just once and 6.3% held by the top ten. The data derive from a study of cytomegalovirus exposure and HLA in healthy donors. V was shortened by 4 bases and J by 2 bases, with 11 bases between the two germline ends. Germline CDR1 reads ENHRY; CDR2 reads SYGVKD. CDR3 length equals 14 residues.

The rearrangement links TRBV10-3 to TRBJ1-2; D uncertain. The sequenced sample consisted of PBMCs. The sequence came from a man aged 50-60 years in good health and CMV-seropositive. The CDR3 here is CAISVETGNYGYTF. The CDR3 nucleotides are TGTGCCATCAGTGTCGAGACCGGGAACTATGGCTACACCTTC.